Presented here are 3 T cell receptor beta chains from one specimen sequenced in a study of cytomegalovirus exposure and HLA in healthy donors (dated 2017 in TCRdb). The receptor library was made with the immunoSEQ multiplex PCR assay. For the multiplex PCR, a mixture combining 60 forward primers for TCR Vbeta segments and 13 reverse primers for TCR Jbeta segments was used. What TCRdb holds here is the immuneACCESS table cut down to in-frame rearrangements. Part of the clones is not present; checked against another copy, under half of the missing clones reflect an unresolved V gene, and the others are unexplained. In all, the sample holds roughly 150,000 clones, and 82% of those were seen once. About 0.89% of the sample is in the top ten clones. Sequenced sample: PBMCs. These receptor sequences come from a girl aged 2-10 years in good health and CMV-seropositive.

This clone was detected only once. The J gene is TRBJ2-2, the V gene TRBV7-6, with TRBD2 identical over 10 bases. V gave up 1 base and J gave up 7 bases; unmatched junction bases: 12. In germline, CDR1 is SGHVS, CDR2 FNYEAQ. This CDR3 region has 18 residues. CDR3 loop: CASSLGSSGRSVHGELFF. The DNA of the CDR3 is TGTGCCAGCAGCTTAGGTTCTAGCGGGAGATCGGTCCACGGGGAGCTGTTTTTT. The full variable domain, its missing parts supplied by reference TRBV7-6 and TRBJ2-2, is GAGVSQSPRYKVTKRGQDVALRCDPISGHVSLYWYRQALGQGPEFLTYFNYEAQQDKSGLPNDRFSAERPEGSISTLTIQRTEQRDSAMYRCASSLGSSGRSVHGELFFGEGSRLTVL.

The chain uses TRBV4-1 and TRBJ2-7; 7 positions agree with TRBD2. This CDR3 spans 18 amino acids. V lost 1 base and J lost 2; bases outside the gene matches: 14. The germline V gene has CDR1 MGHRA and CDR2 YSYEKL. The CDR3: CASSQVGSGRLITYEQYF. The CDR3 DNA reads TGCGCCAGCAGCCAAGTGGGTAGCGGGCGATTGATAACCTACGAGCAGTACTTC.

The rearrangement uses TRBV4-1 and TRBJ2-3; 7 positions match TRBD2. V trimming: 6 bases; J trimming: 3 bases; junction bases outside the gene matches: 15. Germline lookup yields CDR1 MGHRA and CDR2 YSYEKL. The CDR3 covers 17 residues. The DNA of the CDR3 is TGCGCCAGCAGTCAGTGGCCCTGGGCGGGAGTGACAGATACGCAGTATTTT. Protein sequence: CASSQWPWAGVTDTQYF.